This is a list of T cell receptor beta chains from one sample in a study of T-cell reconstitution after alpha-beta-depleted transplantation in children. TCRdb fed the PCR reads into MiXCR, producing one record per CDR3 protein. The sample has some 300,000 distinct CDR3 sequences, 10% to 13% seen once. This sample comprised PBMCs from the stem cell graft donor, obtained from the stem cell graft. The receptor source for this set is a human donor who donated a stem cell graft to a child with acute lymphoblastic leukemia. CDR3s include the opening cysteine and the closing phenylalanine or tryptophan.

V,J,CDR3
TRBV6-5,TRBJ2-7,CASSGQYEQYF
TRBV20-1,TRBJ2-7,CSASVGGAYEQYF
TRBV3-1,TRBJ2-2,CASSLAGVTGELFF
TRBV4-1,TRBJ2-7,CASSQEYGAYEQYF
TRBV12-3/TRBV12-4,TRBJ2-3,CASSLGGHSTDTQYF
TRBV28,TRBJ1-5,CASSLYLRHGSNQPQHF
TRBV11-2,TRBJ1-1,CASSAGQGAAEAFF
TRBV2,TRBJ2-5,CASRETSQETQYF
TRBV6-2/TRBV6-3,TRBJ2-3,CASSYSRSTDTQYF
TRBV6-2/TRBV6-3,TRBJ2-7,CASSYVGGYEQYF
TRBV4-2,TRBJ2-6,CASSGGVDSGANVLTF
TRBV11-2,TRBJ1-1,CASSRQGIFTEAFF
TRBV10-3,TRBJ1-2,CAISRTDRTYGYTF
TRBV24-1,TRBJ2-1,CATSDLPDIGTSGIYEQFF
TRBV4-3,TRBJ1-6,CASSHGAGANSPLHF
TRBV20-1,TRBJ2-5,CSARDSGSSWETQYF
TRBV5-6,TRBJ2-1,CASSRVGIAGGFF
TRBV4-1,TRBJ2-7,CASTQGAGTYEQYF
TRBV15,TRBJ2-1,CATSRATGSGNEQFF
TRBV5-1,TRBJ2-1,CASSPLVSYNEQFF
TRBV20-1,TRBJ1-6,CSARDGDRSSYNSPLHF
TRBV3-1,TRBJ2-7,CASSPGQSIVDEQYF
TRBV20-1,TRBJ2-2,CSAREDRNTGELFF
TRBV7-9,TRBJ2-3,CASTVGLAGGTDTQYF
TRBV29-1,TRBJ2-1,CSVEEEGLAGNYNEQFF
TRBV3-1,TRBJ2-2,CASGQGHTGELFF
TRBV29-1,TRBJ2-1,CSFGNRGRGNEQFF
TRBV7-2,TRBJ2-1,CASSPDRDLEYNEQFF
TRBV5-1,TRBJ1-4,CASSLEGGRNNEKLFF
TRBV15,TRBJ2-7,CATSTTSDEQYF
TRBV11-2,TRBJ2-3,CASSPRAALDTQYF
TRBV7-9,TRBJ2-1,CASSLVGLAGGPNEQFF
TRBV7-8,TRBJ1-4,CASSFPRGGLFF
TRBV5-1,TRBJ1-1,CASSLGTGGSTEAFF
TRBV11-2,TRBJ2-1,CASSWGGLAGEYVYNEQFF
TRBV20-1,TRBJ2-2,CSAHFGGELFF
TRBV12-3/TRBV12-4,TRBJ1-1,CASSSLTGTGGTEAFF
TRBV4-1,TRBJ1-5,CASSPTGGLGNQPQHF
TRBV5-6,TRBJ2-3,CASRLVAGTTDTQYF
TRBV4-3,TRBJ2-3,CASSLTSGRADTQYF
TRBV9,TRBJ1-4,CASSVNWGGEKLFF
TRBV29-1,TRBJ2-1,CSVLVALYNEQFF
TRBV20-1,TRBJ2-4,CSARTGAVEAKNIQYF
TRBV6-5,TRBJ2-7,CASSYAGKVSSYEQYF